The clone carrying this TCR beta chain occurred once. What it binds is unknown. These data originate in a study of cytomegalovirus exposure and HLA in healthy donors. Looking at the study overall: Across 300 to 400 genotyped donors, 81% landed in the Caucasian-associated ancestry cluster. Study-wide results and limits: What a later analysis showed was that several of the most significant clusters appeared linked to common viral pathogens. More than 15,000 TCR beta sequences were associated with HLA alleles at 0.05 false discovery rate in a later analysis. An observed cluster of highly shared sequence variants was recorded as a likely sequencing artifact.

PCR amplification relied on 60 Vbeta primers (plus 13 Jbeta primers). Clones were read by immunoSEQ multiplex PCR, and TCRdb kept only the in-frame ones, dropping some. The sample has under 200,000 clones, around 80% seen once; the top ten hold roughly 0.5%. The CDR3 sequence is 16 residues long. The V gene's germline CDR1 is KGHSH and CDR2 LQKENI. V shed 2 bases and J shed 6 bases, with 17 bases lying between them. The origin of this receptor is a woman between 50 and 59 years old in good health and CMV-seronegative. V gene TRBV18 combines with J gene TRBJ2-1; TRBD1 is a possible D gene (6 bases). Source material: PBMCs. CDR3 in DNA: TGTGCCAGCTCACCAGCCACAGGGAAGGTGGGCAATGAGCAGTTCTTC. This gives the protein CASSPATGKVGNEQFF.